Below are 10 T cell receptor beta chains sequenced from a single sample in a study of shared clonotypes between healthy human individuals. Method: immunoSEQ multiplex PCR; TCRdb's copy keeps in-frame clones and lacks some. Of 2 million to 2.5 million clones in the sample, 85% to 95% were seen once. Naive CD8 cells, CD45RO-negative and positively selected for CCR7, excluded terminally differentiated effector memory CD45RA+ cells. The sequencing input was naive CD8+ T cells from PBMCs. Receptor source: a man in his late teens or twenties in good health. Some clones in this sample may be carry-over from other donors' samples.

This chain uses TRBV18 with TRBJ2-1, with 8 bases identical to TRBD1. The V segment lost 6 bases and the J segment 3 bases; nucleotides outside the gene matches: 4. CDR1 KGHSH and CDR2 LQKENI come from the germline V gene. The CDR3 consists of 14 residues. CDR3 in DNA: TGTGCCAGCTCCACCGGACAGGGCTACAATGAGCAGTTCTTC. Its protein is CASSTGQGYNEQFF.

The V and J genes are TRBV28 and TRBJ2-1; D may be TRBD2 (6 bases). There are 14 residues in the CDR3. The V end lost 4 bases, the J end lost 8 bases, and 15 bases lay between the germline ends. CDR1 and CDR2 from the germline V gene are MDHEN and SYDVKM. CDR3 coding DNA: TGTGCCAGCAGTTCAGGAGGGCCTTACGATGAGCAGTTCTTC. Protein product: CASSSGGPYDEQFF.

The chain recombines TRBV7-9 with TRBJ2-1, with 8 bases aligning to TRBD1. Germline V CDR1 and CDR2: SEHNR, FQNEAQ (reference sequence). The CDR3 spans 15 residues. V lost 7 bases, J lost 9 bases, and 14 bases stayed unmatched. The chain's CDR3 is CASTMDRVNPSEQFF. The CDR3 DNA follows: TGTGCCAGCACCATGGACAGGGTGAATCCAAGTGAGCAGTTCTTC.

The gene calls are TRBV28 and TRBJ2-1; 9 bases fit TRBD1. Trimming took 5 bases from V and 7 from J; bases not matched to a gene: 6. Germline V lookup: CDR1 MDHEN, CDR2 SYDVKM. The CDR3 runs 14 residues. CDR3 coding DNA: TGTGCCAGCAGTCCCCCCGGGACAGGGAATGAGCAGTTCTTC. Amino acids: CASSPPGTGNEQFF.

The V gene is TRBV7-3, the J gene TRBJ2-7, with D perhaps assigned TRBD1 or TRBD2 (6 bases each). V lost 5 bases and J lost 5, with 13 bases in between. The germline V gene has CDR1 SGHTA and CDR2 FQGTGA. CDR3 size: 13 residues. CDR3 coding DNA: TGTGCCAGCAGCCGACTAGGGGGGCACGAGCAGTACTTC. It is translated as CASSRLGGHEQYF.

The chain is built from TRBV7-9 and TRBJ1-4, with 7 bases that match TRBD1. V was pared by 5 bases and J by 2 bases, with 8 bases of the junction left unmatched. The germline gives CDR1 SEHNR, CDR2 FQNEAQ (reference sequence). The CDR3 length is 16 residues. CDR3 amino acids: CASSPNRQGTNEKLFF. CDR3 DNA: TGTGCCAGCAGCCCTAACCGACAGGGTACTAATGAAAAACTGTTTTTT.

The chain has TRBV29-1 and TRBJ2-4, with D uncertain. The CDR3 is made up of 13 amino acids. With 6 bases removed from V and 8 bases from J, the gap between germline ends came to 17 bases. Germline V gene data show CDR1 as SQVTM and CDR2 as ANQGSEA. CDR3 region: CSVTSSGGHIQYF. DNA of the CDR3: TGCAGCGTAACCTCATCCGGTGGGCACATTCAGTACTTC.

The rearrangement links TRBV15 to TRBJ1-2; no reliable D call. V was trimmed by 6 bases and J by 4 bases, leaving 9 bases between them. CDR3 length: 12 residues. Germline assignment: CDR1 LNHNV and CDR2 YYDKDF (reference sequence). The CDR3 reads CATRGNPYGYTF. CDR3 sequence (DNA): TGTGCCACCAGGGGGAACCCCTATGGCTACACCTTC.

CDR3 nucleotides: TGCGCCAGCAGCCCGGGGACTAGCTATGAGCAGTTCTTC. Translation: CASSPGTSYEQFF. The chain has TRBV4-3 and TRBJ2-1, with 9 bases that match TRBD2. Trimming took 4 bases from V and 8 from J; bases not matched to a gene: 3. CDR1 and CDR2 (germline): LGHNA, YSLEER. This CDR3 is 13 amino acids long.

V is TRBV9 and J is TRBJ2-1, with a possible D match to TRBD2 (6 bases). CDR3 length equals 16 residues. Germline V gene sequence: CDR1 SGDLS, CDR2 YYNGEE. Trimming took 1 base from V and 7 from J, leaving 18 bases between them. In nucleotides, the CDR3 is TGTGCCAGCAGCGTATTCTCGGCGGGATGGGAGAATGAGCAGTTCTTC. Translation gives CASSVFSAGWENEQFF.